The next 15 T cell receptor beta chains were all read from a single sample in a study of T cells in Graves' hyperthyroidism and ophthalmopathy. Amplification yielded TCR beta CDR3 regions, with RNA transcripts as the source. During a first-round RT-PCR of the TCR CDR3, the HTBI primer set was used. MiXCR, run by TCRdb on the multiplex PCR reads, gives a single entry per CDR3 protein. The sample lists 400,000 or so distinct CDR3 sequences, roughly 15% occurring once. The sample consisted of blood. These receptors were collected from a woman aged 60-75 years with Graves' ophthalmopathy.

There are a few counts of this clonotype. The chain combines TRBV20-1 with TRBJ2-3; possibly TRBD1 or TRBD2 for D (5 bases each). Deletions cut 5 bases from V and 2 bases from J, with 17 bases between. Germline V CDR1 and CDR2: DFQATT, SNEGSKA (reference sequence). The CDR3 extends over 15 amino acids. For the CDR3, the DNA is TGCAGTGCTTCCCTTGGGGGTCAGGCCACAGATACGCAGTATTTT. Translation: CSASLGGQATDTQYF.

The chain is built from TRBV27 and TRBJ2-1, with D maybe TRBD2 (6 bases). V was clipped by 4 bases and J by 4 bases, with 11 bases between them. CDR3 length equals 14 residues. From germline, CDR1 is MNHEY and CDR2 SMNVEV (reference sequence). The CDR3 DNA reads TGTGCCAGCAGTTCCCCCGGGGGTTACAATGAGCAGTTCTTC. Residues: CASSSPGGYNEQFF.

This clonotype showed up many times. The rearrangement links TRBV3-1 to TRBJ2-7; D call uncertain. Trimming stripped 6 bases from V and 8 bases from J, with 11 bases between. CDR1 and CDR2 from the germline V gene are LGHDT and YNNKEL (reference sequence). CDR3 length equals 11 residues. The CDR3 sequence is CASRDSYQQYF. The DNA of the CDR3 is TGTGCCAGCAGAGATAGCTATCAGCAGTACTTC.

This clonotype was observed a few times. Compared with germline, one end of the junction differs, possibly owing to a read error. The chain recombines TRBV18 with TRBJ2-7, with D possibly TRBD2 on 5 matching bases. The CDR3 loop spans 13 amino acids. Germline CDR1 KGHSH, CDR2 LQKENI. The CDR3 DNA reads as TGTGCCAGCTCACCAAGCCTAGACTACGGGCAGTACTTC. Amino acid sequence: CASSPSLDYGQYF. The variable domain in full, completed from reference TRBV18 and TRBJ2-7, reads NAGVMQNPRHLVRRRGQEARLRCSPMKGHSHVYWYRQLPEEGLKFMVYLQKENIIDESGMPKERFSAEFPKEGPSILRIQQVVRGDSAAYFCASSPSLDYGQYFGPGTRLTVT.

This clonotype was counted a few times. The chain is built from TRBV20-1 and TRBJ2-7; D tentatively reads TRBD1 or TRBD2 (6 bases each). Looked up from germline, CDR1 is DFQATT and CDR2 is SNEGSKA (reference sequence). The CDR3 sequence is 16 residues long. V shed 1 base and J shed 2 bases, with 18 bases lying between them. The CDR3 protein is CSARGEATGSAYEQYF. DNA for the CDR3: TGCAGTGCTAGAGGGGAGGCTACAGGGAGCGCCTACGAGCAGTACTTC.

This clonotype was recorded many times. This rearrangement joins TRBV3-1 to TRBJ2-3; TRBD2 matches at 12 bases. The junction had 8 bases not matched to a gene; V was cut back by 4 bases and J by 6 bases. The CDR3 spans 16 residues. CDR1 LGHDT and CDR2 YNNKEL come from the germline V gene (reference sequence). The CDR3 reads CASSPRLAGVLDTQYF. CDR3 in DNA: TGTGCCAGCAGCCCCCGACTAGCGGGAGTCTTGGATACGCAGTATTTT.

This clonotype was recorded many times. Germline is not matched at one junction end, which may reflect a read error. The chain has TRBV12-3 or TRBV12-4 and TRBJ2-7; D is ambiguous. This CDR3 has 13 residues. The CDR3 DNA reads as TGTGCCAGCAGCTTAGGTGGATCCTACGAGCAGTACTTC. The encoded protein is CASSLGGSYEQYF.

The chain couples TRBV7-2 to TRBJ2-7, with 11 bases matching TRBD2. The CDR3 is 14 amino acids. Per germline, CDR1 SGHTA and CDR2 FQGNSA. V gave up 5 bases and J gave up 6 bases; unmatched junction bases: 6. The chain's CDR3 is CASSPTSGRGEQYF. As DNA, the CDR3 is TGTGCCAGCAGCCCCACTAGCGGGAGAGGCGAGCAGTACTTC. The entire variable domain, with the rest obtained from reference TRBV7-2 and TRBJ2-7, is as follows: GAGVSQSPSNKVTEKGKDVELRCDPISGHTALYWYRQSLGQGLEFLIYFQGNSAPDKSGLPSDRFSAERTGGSVSTLTIQRTQQEDSAVYLCASSPTSGRGEQYFGPGTRLTVT.

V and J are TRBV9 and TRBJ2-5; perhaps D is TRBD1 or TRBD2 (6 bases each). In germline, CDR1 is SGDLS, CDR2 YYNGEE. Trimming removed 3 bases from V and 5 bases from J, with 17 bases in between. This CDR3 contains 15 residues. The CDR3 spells CASSDRLVGGETQYF. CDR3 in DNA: TGTGCCAGCAGCGATCGTCTAGTAGGGGGGGAGACCCAGTACTTC.

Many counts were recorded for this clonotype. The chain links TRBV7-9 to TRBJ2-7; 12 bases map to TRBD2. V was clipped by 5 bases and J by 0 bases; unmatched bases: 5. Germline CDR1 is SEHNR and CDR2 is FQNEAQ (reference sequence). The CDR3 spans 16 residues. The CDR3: CASSPRTSGTSYEQYF. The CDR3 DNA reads TGTGCCAGCAGCCCACGGACTAGCGGGACCTCCTACGAGCAGTACTTC.

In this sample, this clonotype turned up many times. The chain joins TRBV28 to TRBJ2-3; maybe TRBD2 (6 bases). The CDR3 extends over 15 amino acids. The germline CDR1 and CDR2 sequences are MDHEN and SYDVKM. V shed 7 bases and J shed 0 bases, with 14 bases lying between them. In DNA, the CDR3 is TGTGCCAGCATAGAAGGTAGCGGAAGCACAGATACGCAGTATTTT. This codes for CASIEGSGSTDTQYF. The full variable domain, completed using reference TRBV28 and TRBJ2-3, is DVKVTQSSRYLVKRTGEKVFLECVQDMDHENMFWYRQDPGLGLRLIYFSYDVKMKEKGDIPEGYSVSREKKERFSLILESASTNQTSMYLCASIEGSGSTDTQYFGPGTRLTVL.

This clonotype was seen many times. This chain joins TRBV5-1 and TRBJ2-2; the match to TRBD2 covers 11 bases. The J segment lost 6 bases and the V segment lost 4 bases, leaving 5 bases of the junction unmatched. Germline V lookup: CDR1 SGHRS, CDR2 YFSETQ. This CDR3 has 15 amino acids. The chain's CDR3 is CASSLTSGMAGELFF. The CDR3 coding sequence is TGCGCCAGCAGCCTGACTAGCGGGATGGCCGGGGAGCTGTTTTTT. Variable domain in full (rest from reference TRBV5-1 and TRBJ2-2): KAGVTQTPRYLIKTRGQQVTLSCSPISGHRSVSWYQQTPGQGLQFLFEYFSETQRNKGNFPGRFSGRQFSNSRSEMNVSTLELGDSALYLCASSLTSGMAGELFFGEGSRLTVL.

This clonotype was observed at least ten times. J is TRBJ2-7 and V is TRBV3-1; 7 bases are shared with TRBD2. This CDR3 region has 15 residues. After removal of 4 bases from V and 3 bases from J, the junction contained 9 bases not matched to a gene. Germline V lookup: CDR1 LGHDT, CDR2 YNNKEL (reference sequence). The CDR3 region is CASSPPSGGIYEQYF. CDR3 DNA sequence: TGTGCCAGCAGCCCCCCTTCGGGAGGCATCTACGAGCAGTACTTC.

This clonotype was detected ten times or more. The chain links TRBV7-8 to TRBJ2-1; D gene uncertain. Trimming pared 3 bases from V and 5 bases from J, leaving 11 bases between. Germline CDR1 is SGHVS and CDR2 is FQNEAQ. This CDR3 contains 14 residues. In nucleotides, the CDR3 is TGTGCCAGCAGCTTCCGACGGATAAACAATGAGCAGTTCTTC. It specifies CASSFRRINNEQFF.

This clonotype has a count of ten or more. As DNA, the CDR3 is TGTGCCAGTAGTCGGGACAGGGGAAATCAGCCCCAGCATTTT. It is translated as CASSRDRGNQPQHF. This chain joins TRBV19 and TRBJ1-5; TRBD1 agrees at 10 bases. The CDR3 has 14 residues. V was clipped by 5 bases and J by 4 bases; unmatched bases: 2. The germline gives CDR1 LNHDA, CDR2 SQIVND (reference sequence). The full variable domain, its missing parts supplied by reference TRBV19 and TRBJ1-5, is DGGITQSPKYLFRKEGQNVTLSCEQNLNHDAMYWYRQDPGQGLRLIYYSQIVNDFQKGDIAEGYSVSREKKESFPLTVTSAQKNPTAFYLCASSRDRGNQPQHFGDGTRLSIL.